These 21 T cell receptor beta chains were all obtained from the same sample, sequenced in a study of regulatory T cells in long-lasting Graves disease. Arm-PCR with iRepertoire HTBI primers amplified the CDR3 regions for these TCR beta libraries. TCRdb processed the multiplex PCR reads anew with MiXCR; each CDR3 protein has one entry. The data hold hundreds of thousands of distinct CDR3 sequences, with about 16% observed a single time. The time point denotes: newly diagnosed GD, antithyroid drugs for less than 3 months. PBMCs provided the RNA from which the TCR library was made. The sample was also linked to a second study, of T cells in Graves' hyperthyroidism and ophthalmopathy.

The source material was peripheral blood mononuclear cells (PBMCs), sampled at new diagnosis, from a patient treated with antithyroid drugs. The receptors come from a woman in her 30s with Graves disease.

This clonotype appeared many times. The chain carries TRBV12-5 and TRBJ2-2; D gene unclear. CDR1 LGHNT and CDR2 FRNRAP come from the germline V gene. This CDR3 has 16 residues. Trimming pared 1 base from V and 2 bases from J, leaving 11 bases between. CDR3: CASGLGPLGNTGELFF. In DNA form, the CDR3 reads TGTGCTAGTGGTTTGGGTCCGCTAGGAAACACCGGGGAGCTGTTTTTT.

Many counts were recorded for this clonotype. The chain carries TRBV27 and TRBJ1-4, with D possibly being TRBD1 (6 bases). CDR1 MNHEY and CDR2 SMNVEV come from the germline V gene (reference sequence). The CDR3 consists of 15 residues. Trimming took 6 bases from V and 7 from J, leaving 18 bases between them. The CDR3 reads CASSLAPGVREKLFF. CDR3 in DNA: TGTGCCAGCAGCCTTGCCCCAGGGGTCCGTGAAAAACTGTTTTTT. Drawing the rest from reference TRBV27 and TRBJ1-4, the complete variable domain is EAQVTQNPRYLITVTGKKLTVTCSQNMNHEYMSWYRQDPGLGLRQIYYSMNVEVTDKGDVPEGYKVSRKEKRNFPLILESPSPNQTSLYFCASSLAPGVREKLFFGSGTQLSVL.

This clonotype was observed many times. This rearrangement joins TRBV28 to TRBJ2-2, with 7 bases matching TRBD1. Germline CDR1 MDHEN, CDR2 SYDVKM. CDR3 length: 14 residues. Germline trimming cut 9 bases from V and 4 bases from J; bases unmatched to any gene: 8. The CDR3 spells CASRGQASTGELFF. The DNA for the CDR3 is TGTGCCAGTCGTGGACAGGCATCCACCGGGGAGCTGTTTTTT.

There are many counts of this clonotype. This chain links TRBV27 with TRBJ2-1, with D unresolved. Germline loops: CDR1 MNHEY, CDR2 SMNVEV (reference sequence). The V and J ends lost 7 bases and 0 bases respectively, with 16 bases between them. This CDR3 is built from 16 residues. DNA for the CDR3: TGTGCCAGCATAGTGTGTCTAGAGAGCTCCTACAATGAGCAGTTCTTC. This sequence encodes CASIVCLESSYNEQFF.

This clonotype was detected ten times or more. J is TRBJ2-1 and V is TRBV6-5; D uncertain. V was pared by 0 bases and J by 10 bases, with 7 bases between. The CDR3 is 12 amino acids. The germline gives CDR1 MNHEY, CDR2 SVGAGI. The CDR3 region is CASSYSRGEQFF. Written as DNA, the CDR3 is TGTGCCAGCAGTTACTCGAGAGGCGAGCAGTTCTTC.

In its sample, this clonotype was seen once. This may come from a read error, since a much larger clone is one base off. The V call is TRBV11-2, the J call TRBJ2-1, with 10 bases fitting TRBD2. The CDR3 consists of 15 residues. Germline CDR1 is SGHAT and CDR2 is FQNNGV. J lost 9 bases, V lost 3 bases, and 8 bases had no gene match. The CDR3 loop reads CASSLASGSYVEQFF. The CDR3 bases are TGTGCCAGCAGCTTGGCTAGCGGGAGTTATGTTGAGCAGTTCTTC.

This clonotype was counted at least ten times. The chain links TRBV29-1 to TRBJ2-3; 9 bases are shared with TRBD2. The CDR3 is 16 residues long. In germline, CDR1 is SQVTM, CDR2 ANQGSEA. V was pared by 1 base and J by 0 bases, with 5 bases of the junction left unmatched. CDR3 in DNA: TGCAGCGTTGAAGGGCAGCGGGAGGCGAGCACAGATACGCAGTATTTT. Encoded protein: CSVEGQREASTDTQYF.

This clonotype was seen repeatedly, ten times or more. V usage is TRBV3-1 and J usage is TRBJ2-5; perhaps D is TRBD1 or TRBD2 (5 bases each). The CDR3 is 14 amino acids. Between the trimmed V and J ends, which lost 0 bases and 5 bases, there was a span of 10 bases. Germline CDR1 is LGHDT and CDR2 is YNNKEL (reference sequence). The CDR3 bases are TGTGCCAGCAGCCAAGATTGGGGGATCGAGACCCAGTACTTC. Encoded protein: CASSQDWGIETQYF.

In this sample, this clonotype turned up a few times. V and J are TRBV7-9 and TRBJ2-7, with D perhaps TRBD2 (7 bases). Germline V CDR1 and CDR2: SEHNR, FQNEAQ (reference sequence). The CDR3 contains 17 residues. The V end lost 0 bases, the J end lost 6 bases, and 21 bases lay between the germline ends. CDR3 sequence (DNA): TGTGCCAGCAGCTTAGCGGTTGGGGGGGGGCGATACGGCGAGCAGTACTTC. Amino acid sequence: CASSLAVGGGRYGEQYF.

Ten or more counts support this clonotype. V is TRBV6-1 and J is TRBJ1-1; D is possibly TRBD1 (6 bases). CDR1 is MNHNS, CDR2 SASEGT, per germline. The V end was cut by 6 bases, the J end by 0 bases, with 11 bases between. The CDR3 is 14 amino acids. In DNA form, the CDR3 reads TGTGCCAGCAGGAGGGACAACCTGAACACTGAAGCTTTCTTT. Protein sequence: CASRRDNLNTEAFF.

Ten or more counts support this clonotype. The chain is built from TRBV6-1 and TRBJ1-2, with 8 bases identical to TRBD1. The germline V gene encodes CDR1 MNHNS and CDR2 SASEGT. V gave up 7 bases and J gave up 2 bases; unmatched junction bases: 9. CDR3 length equals 15 residues. For the CDR3, the DNA is TGTGCCAGCACCGAAGGGGCAGGGGGCAACTATGGCTACACCTTC. This encodes CASTEGAGGNYGYTF.

This clonotype was seen at least ten times. The chain has TRBV18 and TRBJ2-3; D is perhaps TRBD2 (6 bases). CDR3 length equals 18 residues. V gave up 0 bases and J gave up 4 bases, with 20 bases separating them. The V gene's germline CDR1 is KGHSH and CDR2 LQKENI. The CDR3: CASSPPGGTGVPSDTQYF. The CDR3 nucleotides are TGTGCCAGCTCACCACCTGGCGGGACGGGAGTTCCGTCAGATACGCAGTATTTT.

This clonotype was recorded a few times. The chain combines TRBV9 with TRBJ2-1, with D unresolved. From germline, CDR1 is SGDLS and CDR2 YYNGEE. The CDR3 is 20 amino acids. The germline V and J ends were trimmed by 4 bases and 4 bases, with 30 bases remaining between them. The CDR3 sequence is CASSSPQSTISRSDYNEQFF. The CDR3 nucleotides read TGTGCCAGCAGCTCACCCCAGAGCACTATCAGCAGGAGCGATTACAATGAGCAGTTCTTC.

This clonotype has more than one count but fewer than ten. This chain links TRBV9 with TRBJ1-1; no clear D. Germline CDR1 and CDR2: SGDLS and YYNGEE. This CDR3 is 16 amino acids long. The germline V and J ends were trimmed by 1 base and 1 base, with 14 bases remaining between them. The DNA for the CDR3 is TGTGCCAGCAGCGTATTAGAAGGGCTTGGGAACACTGAAGCTTTCTTT. Translated, it gives CASSVLEGLGNTEAFF.

This clonotype occurred many times. V is TRBV7-2 and J is TRBJ2-7, with TRBD2 matching 13 bases. The CDR3 length is 15 residues. After removal of 5 bases from V and 7 bases from J, the junction contained 8 bases not matched to a gene. Looked up from germline, CDR1 is SGHTA and CDR2 is FQGNSA. CDR3 residues: CASSLRLAGGEEQYF. Written as DNA, the CDR3 is TGTGCCAGCAGCCTCCGACTAGCGGGAGGTGAGGAGCAGTACTTC.

This clonotype was found many times. This chain uses TRBV3-1 with TRBJ1-1; TRBD1 matches 9 bases. This CDR3 is 13 amino acids long. Germline V gene lookup returns CDR1 LGHDT and CDR2 YNNKEL (reference sequence). V lost 0 bases to trimming and J lost 11 bases; unmatched junction nucleotides: 4. CDR3 coding DNA: TGTGCCAGCAGCCAAGATAGGGACAGGGTGGCTTTCTTT. Translating gives CASSQDRDRVAFF.

This clonotype appeared many times. This chain joins TRBV9 and TRBJ2-2; D is ambiguous. This CDR3 is built from 16 residues. V dropped 3 bases and J dropped 5 bases, with 17 bases sitting between them. Germline CDR1 is SGDLS and CDR2 is YYNGEE. For the CDR3, the DNA is TGTGCCAGCAGCGCCCAGATGTCAGCGAGGACCGGGGAGCTGTTTTTT. This codes for CASSAQMSARTGELFF.

This chain joins TRBV9 and TRBJ2-7; D is uncertain. Germline-derived CDR1 and CDR2 are SGDLS and YYNGEE. The CDR3 sequence is 16 residues long. Trimming took off 0 bases at V and 0 bases at J, with 13 bases between the two ends. CDR3 sequence reads: CASSVAPQVSSYEQYF. CDR3 DNA: TGTGCCAGCAGCGTAGCCCCCCAGGTTAGCTCCTACGAGCAGTACTTC.

The chain's CDR3 is CASRTLAGDYNEQFF. The CDR3 DNA reads as TGTGCCAGCAGGACGCTAGCGGGAGACTACAATGAGCAGTTCTTC. V usage is TRBV27 and J usage is TRBJ2-1; 10 positions match TRBD2. Per the germline V gene, CDR1 is MNHEY and CDR2 is SMNVEV (reference sequence). There are 15 residues in the CDR3. Trimming at V came to 6 bases and at J to 3 bases, leaving 5 bases not matched to a gene.

This clonotype was picked up a small number of times. The CDR3 sequence is CSVETGNEKLFF. CDR3 DNA sequence: TGCAGCGTTGAAACGGGGAATGAAAAACTGTTTTTT. V is TRBV29-1 and J is TRBJ1-4; D not certain. The CDR3 extends over 12 amino acids. Germline V gene sequence: CDR1 SQVTM, CDR2 ANQGSEA. Trimming pared 2 bases from V and 5 bases from J, leaving 6 bases between.

The chain is built from TRBV15 and TRBJ2-7, with a possible D match to TRBD1 (6 bases). With 4 bases removed from V and 5 bases from J, the gap between germline ends came to 12 bases. The germline gives CDR1 LNHNV, CDR2 YYDKDF (reference sequence). The CDR3 totals 13 residues. CDR3 nucleotide sequence: TGTGCCACCAGCATTGGGGGCTTCAACGAGCAGTACTTC. It is translated as CATSIGGFNEQYF.